The clone carrying this T cell receptor beta chain was observed at least ten times. This specimen comes from a study of response to subunit inactivated influenza vaccine. Trimming cost V 0 bases and J 0 bases, with 13 bases left between them. Germline V gives CDR1 LNHNV, CDR2 YYDKDF (reference sequence). The CDR3 extends over 17 amino acids. MiXCR, applied by TCRdb to the RT-PCR reads, yields one record per CDR3 protein. The repertoire holds around 760,000 distinct CDR3 sequences, with over 11% as singletons. The V gene is TRBV15, the J gene TRBJ2-3; D possibly corresponds to TRBD1 (6 bases). The starting material was PBMCs from blood, obtained approximately 15 days before vaccination. This TCR was recovered from a man aged 45-60 years who received an inactivated influenza vaccine. The CDR3 nucleotides are TGTGCCACCAGCAGAGAGGGGGCCCCCTTTAGCACAGATACGCAGTATTTT. This sequence encodes CATSREGAPFSTDTQYF.